The source of this T cell receptor (beta chain) is a study of blood T cell repertoires in COVID-19. This table comes from immunoSEQ multiplex PCR, and its TCRdb copy is limited to in-frame clones, with some not included. Of around 70,000 clones in the sample, 70% to 85% were seen once. This CDR3 comprises 15 residues. V trimming: 4 bases; J trimming: 5 bases; junction bases outside the gene matches: 7. The germline CDR1 and CDR2 sequences are LGHDT and YNNKEL (reference sequence). This TCR was recovered from a man aged 60-69 years with active or convalescent COVID-19. The source material was peripheral blood. The chain employs TRBV3-1 (or the pseudogene TRBV3-2) and TRBJ2-3, with TRBD2 matching 9 bases. The CDR3 DNA reads as TGTGCCAGCAGCCTTAGCGGGGGCGGGGGAGATACGCAGTATTTT. Translating gives CASSLSGGGGDTQYF.